One and the same sample provided the 29 T cell receptor beta chains below, sequenced in a study of OX40 agonist ivuxolimab in advanced cancers. Some clones are missing from TCRdb's copy, which holds only in-frame ones; the method was immunoSEQ multiplex PCR. This table holds about 79,000 clones, approximately 85% found once. Sequenced here: CD4+ or CD8+ T cells sorted from blood, sampled in a trial of the OX40 agonist ivuxolimab. These receptors all come from an adult with an advanced solid tumor such as melanoma, head and neck, liver or kidney cancer.

This clone has more than one count but fewer than ten. The rearrangement joins TRBV2 to TRBJ2-7; D remains unclear. Per germline, CDR1 SNHLY and CDR2 FYNNEI. V was clipped by 5 bases and J by 4 bases, with 6 bases between them. The CDR3 loop spans 11 amino acids. The chain's CDR3 is CASSPGYEQYF. The CDR3 nucleotides read TGTGCCAGCAGTCCTGGGTACGAGCAGTACTTC. Variable domain in full (rest from reference TRBV2 and TRBJ2-7): EPEVTQTPSHQVTQMGQEVILRCVPISNHLYFYWYRQILGQKVEFLVSFYNNEISEKSEIFDDQFSVERPDGSNFTLKIRSTKLEDSAMYFCASSPGYEQYFGPGTRLTVT.

A single count supports this clone. The chain couples TRBV5-6 to TRBJ2-7; 8 nucleotides agree with TRBD1. This CDR3 comprises 14 residues. Germline CDR1 SGHDT, CDR2 YYEEEE. The trim removed 0 bases at V and 6 bases at J, leaving 5 bases unmatched. In nucleotides, the CDR3 is TGTGCCAGCAGCTTGGGGGAAACAGGGGGCGAGCAGTACTTC. The encoded protein is CASSLGETGGEQYF.

This chain uses TRBV7-9 with TRBJ2-5, with 13 bases aligning to TRBD2. This CDR3 has 15 residues. Looked up from germline, CDR1 is SEHNR and CDR2 is FQNEAQ (reference sequence). V lost 5 bases, J lost 2 bases, and 2 bases stayed unmatched. In DNA form, the CDR3 reads TGTGCCAGCAGCATGGGACTAGCGGGACAAGAGACCCAGTACTTC. It is translated as CASSMGLAGQETQYF.

CDR3 loop: CASSRTIAGGPDTQYF. The CDR3, as DNA: TGTGCCAGCAGCCGGACAATAGCGGGAGGGCCAGATACGCAGTATTTT. The rearrangement uses TRBV11-2 and TRBJ2-3; TRBD2 aligns across 11 bases. The CDR3 runs 16 residues. With V trimmed by 5 bases and J by 4 bases, 8 bases remained unmatched. The germline CDR1 and CDR2 sequences are SGHAT and FQNNGV.

Regarding this clone: One end of the junction does not line up with germline, which may come from a read error. The chain links TRBV7-7 to TRBJ2-2; 7 positions match TRBD1. The CDR3 has 14 residues. CDR1 and CDR2 (germline): SSHAT, FNYEAQ (reference sequence). The CDR3 bases are TGTGCTAGCAGCTTTCGACAGGGCGGCGGGGAGCTGTTTTTT. It translates to CASSFRQGGGELFF.

This clone was seen a single time. The chain couples TRBV5-1 to TRBJ2-7, with D possibly TRBD1 on 5 matching bases. Germline CDR1 reads SGHRS; CDR2 reads YFSETQ. The CDR3 contains 13 residues. Trimming stripped 4 bases from V and 2 bases from J, with 10 bases between. The CDR3 spells CASSPETAYEQYF. The CDR3 DNA is TGCGCCAGCAGCCCCGAGACAGCCTACGAGCAGTACTTC.

This chain links TRBV18 with TRBJ2-5; D is uncertain. The CDR3 is made up of 14 amino acids. Germline loops: CDR1 KGHSH, CDR2 LQKENI. The V and J ends lost 3 bases and 0 bases respectively, with 8 bases between them. The CDR3 DNA sequence: TGTGCCAGCTCACCGCTCCCCAACCAAGAGACCCAGTACTTC. It yields the protein CASSPLPNQETQYF.

The genes are TRBV5-6 and TRBJ2-7; D possibly uses TRBD1 or TRBD2 (5 bases each). The CDR3 runs to 14 residues. The V end was cut by 3 bases, the J end by 6 bases, with 16 bases between. The germline CDR1 and CDR2 sequences are SGHDT and YYEEEE. As DNA, the CDR3 is TGTGCCAGCAGCTCGGGGCACTCCATTCGCGAGCAGTACTTC. Its translation is CASSSGHSIREQYF.

The CDR3 region is CASRLLAGGPHEQYF. CDR3 coding DNA: TGTGCCAGCAGACTCCTAGCGGGAGGGCCCCACGAGCAGTACTTC. The V and J genes are TRBV7-2 and TRBJ2-7; 12 nucleotides match TRBD2. Looked up from germline, CDR1 is SGHTA and CDR2 is FQGNSA. Trimming took 6 bases from V and 5 from J; bases not matched to a gene: 8. This CDR3 contains 15 residues.

V is TRBV15 and J is TRBJ1-1, with D uncertain. V was clipped by 1 base and J by 7 bases, with 10 bases between them. Germline CDR1 LNHNV, CDR2 YYDKDF (reference sequence). The CDR3 consists of 13 residues. The CDR3 sequence is CATSRAQDDEAFF. CDR3 DNA sequence: TGTGCCACCAGCAGAGCCCAGGATGATGAAGCTTTCTTT. The entire variable domain, with the rest obtained from reference TRBV15 and TRBJ1-1, is as follows: DAMVIQNPRYQVTQFGKPVTLSCSQTLNHNVMYWYQQKSSQAPKLLFHYYDKDFNNEADTPDNFQSRRPNTSFCFLDIRSPGLGDTAMYLCATSRAQDDEAFFGQGTRLTVV.

V is TRBV2 and J is TRBJ2-5; TRBD1 is a possible D gene (5 bases). The tail of the sequence fits TRBJ2-7 better, so the J call may be wrong. Germline V CDR1 and CDR2: SNHLY, FYNNEI. CDR3 size: 13 residues. This CDR3 is CASRPTATYEQYF. The CDR3 nucleotides are TGTGCCAGCAGACCGACAGCCACCTACGAGCAGTACTTC.

V usage is TRBV7-8 and J usage is TRBJ2-3; possibly TRBD1 for D (6 bases). Germline-derived CDR1 and CDR2 are SGHVS and FQNEAQ. The CDR3 is 15 amino acids. V was clipped by 5 bases and J by 3 bases, with 15 bases between them. The CDR3: CASSPTGRGTDTQYF. The CDR3 DNA sequence: TGTGCCAGCAGCCCAACAGGCAGGGGTACAGATACGCAGTATTTT.

The chain employs TRBV4-1 and TRBJ2-4; D not certain. This CDR3 has 15 residues. CDR1 is MGHRA, CDR2 YSYEKL, per germline. Trimming pared 0 bases from V and 3 bases from J, leaving 9 bases between. In DNA, the CDR3 is TGCGCCAGCAGCCAAGAAGGCCACGGCAAAAACATTCAGTACTTC. Translation: CASSQEGHGKNIQYF.

The V and J genes are TRBV5-1 and TRBJ1-1, with D hard to call. Germline V CDR1 and CDR2: SGHRS, YFSETQ. V lost 7 bases and J 3 bases, leaving 7 bases between the germline ends. This CDR3 has 11 amino acids. In DNA, the CDR3 is TGCGCCAGCGGGGAGGACACTGAAGCTTTCTTT. This codes for CASGEDTEAFF. Variable domain in full (rest from reference TRBV5-1 and TRBJ1-1): KAGVTQTPRYLIKTRGQQVTLSCSPISGHRSVSWYQQTPGQGLQFLFEYFSETQRNKGNFPGRFSGRQFSNSRSEMNVSTLELGDSALYLCASGEDTEAFFGQGTRLTVV.

In its sample, this clone was seen a few times. The genes are TRBV19 and TRBJ1-5, with D unclear. The germline V and J ends were trimmed by 4 bases and 7 bases, with 11 bases remaining between them. The CDR3 covers 13 residues. The germline CDR1 and CDR2 sequences are LNHDA and SQIVND (reference sequence). In DNA, the CDR3 is TGTGCCAGTAGTAATCGGATGCGACAGCCCCAGCATTTT. Translation: CASSNRMRQPQHF.

In its sample, this clone was seen once. This chain connects TRBV4-1 to TRBJ2-7; 7 bases are a match to TRBD2. There are 15 residues in the CDR3. V shed 0 bases and J 0 bases; nucleotides not matched to a gene: 2. CDR1 is MGHRA and CDR2 is YSYEKL in the germline V gene. Written as DNA, the CDR3 is TGCGCCAGCAGCCAAGACGCTAGCGGCTCCTACGAGCAGTACTTC. This codes for CASSQDASGSYEQYF.

J is TRBJ2-7 and V is TRBV10-3; 14 bases line up with TRBD2. The ends lost 4 bases at V and 4 bases at J; junction bases unmatched: 6. Germline CDR1 ENHRY, CDR2 SYGVKD. The length of the CDR3 is 16 residues. CDR3 in amino acids: CAISVEGTSGSYEQYF. The CDR3 region has the DNA TGTGCCATCAGTGTAGAAGGGACTAGCGGGAGTTACGAGCAGTACTTC.

This chain joins TRBV10-3 and TRBJ2-3; D is undetermined. CDR1 ENHRY and CDR2 SYGVKD come from the germline V gene. This CDR3 comprises 13 residues. Trimming removed 7 bases from V and 4 bases from J, with 12 bases in between. Written as DNA, the CDR3 is TGTGCCATCACCCCCTCAATTGCAGATACGCAGTATTTT. Its translation: CAITPSIADTQYF.

The chain carries TRBV7-8 and TRBJ1-1; possible D gene TRBD1, 6 bases. Germline loops: CDR1 SGHVS, CDR2 FQNEAQ. Trimming removed 2 bases from V and 7 bases from J, with 8 bases in between. The CDR3 extends over 12 amino acids. The chain's CDR3 is CASSLQQGEAFF. The CDR3 region has the DNA TGTGCCAGCAGCTTACAACAGGGTGAAGCTTTCTTT.

This chain connects TRBV14 to TRBJ2-3; TRBD2 matches 8 bases. Germline CDR1 is SGHDN and CDR2 is FVKESK. V was clipped by 4 bases and J by 0 bases; unmatched bases: 3. The CDR3 is made up of 15 amino acids. CDR3 nucleotides: TGTGCCAGCAGCCGAGTAGCGGGGAGCACAGATACGCAGTATTTT. It specifies CASSRVAGSTDTQYF.

The genes are TRBV11-1 and TRBJ2-1, with TRBD1 as a possible D gene (6 bases). Germline V CDR1 and CDR2: SGHAT, FQDESV (reference sequence). Trimming left V 8 bases short and J 7 bases short, with 15 bases between. The CDR3 sequence is 13 residues long. In DNA, the CDR3 is TGTGCCAGCGCACGAACAGGGCAGAATGAGCAGTTCTTC. Translated, it gives CASARTGQNEQFF.

This clone has only a few counts. V gene TRBV5-6 combines with J gene TRBJ1-5; 8 bases line up with TRBD1. Germline CDR1 and CDR2: SGHDT and YYEEEE. The CDR3 spans 19 residues. V was pared by 1 base and J by 6 bases, with 18 bases of the junction left unmatched. The CDR3 reads CASSLYRGWQGAQGQPQHF. The CDR3, as DNA: TGTGCCAGCAGCTTGTATCGGGGATGGCAGGGGGCGCAGGGTCAGCCCCAGCATTTT.

The chain is built from TRBV29-1 and TRBJ2-1; TRBD2 might be the D (6 bases). Trimming took 4 bases from V and 0 from J, leaving 10 bases between them. The CDR3 length is 14 residues. The V gene's germline CDR1 is SQVTM and CDR2 ANQGSEA. CDR3 nucleotides: TGCAGCGTTGCCGGGAGAAGCTCCTACAATGAGCAGTTCTTC. This sequence encodes CSVAGRSSYNEQFF.

In its sample, this clone was seen once. The chain uses TRBV10-2 and TRBJ2-7; tentatively, D is TRBD2 (6 bases). Germline CDR1 and CDR2: WSHSY and SAAADI. Trimming stripped 6 bases from V and 0 bases from J, with 9 bases between. This CDR3 has 13 residues. CDR3 DNA: TGCGCCAGCAGCGCAGCGGGCTCCTACGAGCAGTACTTC. Its translation: CASSAAGSYEQYF.

In regard to this clone: This same CDR3 is encoded by further DNA sequences in the sample. This sequence joins TRBV6-1 and TRBJ2-7; no firm D call. CDR1 is MNHNS and CDR2 is SASEGT in the germline V gene. Trimming removed 2 bases at V and 1 base at J, with 3 bases between. This CDR3 is built from 12 residues. DNA of the CDR3: TGTGCCAGCAGTGAATCATCCTACGAGCAGTACTTC. As protein: CASSESSYEQYF.

The chain carries TRBV28 and TRBJ2-7; weak D call: TRBD1 (7 bases). This CDR3 contains 16 residues. The germline V gene encodes CDR1 MDHEN and CDR2 SYDVKM. Trimming removed 6 bases at V and 2 bases at J, with 20 bases between. The CDR3 loop reads CASRGGYRGPTYEQYF. CDR3 bases: TGTGCCAGCAGGGGGGGTTACAGGGGCCCCACCTACGAGCAGTACTTC.

The chain recombines TRBV2 with TRBJ2-7; D unresolved. CDR1 is SNHLY, CDR2 FYNNEI, per germline. Trimming pared 0 bases from V and 3 bases from J, leaving 18 bases between. The CDR3 totals 17 residues. CDR3 amino acids: CASSEAYSPESIYEQYF. CDR3 DNA: TGTGCCAGCAGTGAAGCTTATAGCCCCGAATCGATCTACGAGCAGTACTTC.

The chain uses TRBV27 and TRBJ2-1; 13 nucleotides agree with TRBD2. This CDR3 region has 15 residues. J lost 8 bases, V lost 6 bases, and 7 bases had no gene match. Germline CDR1 and CDR2: MNHEY and SMNVEV (reference sequence). CDR3 coding DNA: TGTGCCAGCAGCCGAGGGACTAGCGGGAATGATGAGCAGTTCTTC. Encoded protein: CASSRGTSGNDEQFF.

This chain joins TRBV30 and TRBJ2-4; no firm D call. Germline V gene sequence: CDR1 GTSNPN, CDR2 SVGIG (reference sequence). The V end lost 0 bases, the J end lost 2 bases, and 8 bases lay between the germline ends. This CDR3 has 14 amino acids. The CDR3 bases are TGTGCCTGGAGTGTTGGTGGGACCAAAAACATTCAGTACTTC. It encodes CAWSVGGTKNIQYF.